This T cell receptor (beta chain) comes out of a study of T cells after yellow fever vaccination. Turning to the study itself: For low cell numbers, libraries were made with SMART-Seq v4 Ultra Low Input. Study-wide findings and caveats: Re-detected after boosting: most primary clones, more than 95% of CD4 and 80% to 90% of CD8. Abundant clonotypes from the bulk population could contaminate FACS-sorted repertoires.

TCRdb ran MiXCR on the 5' RACE reads and lists one entry per CDR3 protein. The sample has fewer than 450,000 distinct CDR3 sequences, 3% to 4.5% seen once; the top ten hold roughly 24%. This CDR3 comprises 15 residues. With V trimmed by 5 bases and J by 3 bases, 7 bases remained unmatched. Germline CDR1 SEHNR, CDR2 FQNEAQ (reference sequence). As for this clonotype: Its antigen is unknown.

This TCR came from a man aged 18 to 29 who received the YFV17D yellow fever vaccine. The sequenced sample was PBMCs, obtained 5 days after the yellow fever booster vaccination. This chain links TRBV7-9 with TRBJ2-1; TRBD1 aligns across 7 bases. CDR3 coding DNA: TGTGCCAGCAGCCCCAGGTGGGACAGCTACAATGAGCAGTTCTTC. This sequence encodes CASSPRWDSYNEQFF.